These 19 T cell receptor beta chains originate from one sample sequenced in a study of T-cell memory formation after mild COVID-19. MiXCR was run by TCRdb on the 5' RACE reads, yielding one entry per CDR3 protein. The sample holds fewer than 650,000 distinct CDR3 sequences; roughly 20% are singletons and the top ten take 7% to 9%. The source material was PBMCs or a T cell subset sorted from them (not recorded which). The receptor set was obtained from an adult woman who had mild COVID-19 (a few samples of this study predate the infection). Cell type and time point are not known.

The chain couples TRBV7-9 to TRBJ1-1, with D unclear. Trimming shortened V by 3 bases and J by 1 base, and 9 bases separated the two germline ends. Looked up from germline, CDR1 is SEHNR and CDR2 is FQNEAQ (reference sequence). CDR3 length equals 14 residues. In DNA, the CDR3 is TGTGCCAGCAGCTTTTTCGGATGGAACACTGAAGCTTTCTTT. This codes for CASSFFGWNTEAFF. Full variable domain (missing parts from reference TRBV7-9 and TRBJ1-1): DTGVSQNPRHKITKRGQNVTFRCDPISEHNRLYWYRQTLGQGPEFLTYFQNEAQLEKSRLLSDRFSAERPKGSFSTLEIQRTEQGDSAMYLCASSFFGWNTEAFFGQGTRLTVV.

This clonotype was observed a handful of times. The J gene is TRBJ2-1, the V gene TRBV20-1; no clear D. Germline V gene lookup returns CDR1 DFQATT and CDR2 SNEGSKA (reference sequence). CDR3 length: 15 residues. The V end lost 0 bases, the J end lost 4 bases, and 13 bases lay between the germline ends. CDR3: CSARERYDIYNEQFF. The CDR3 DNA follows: TGCAGTGCTAGAGAACGTTACGATATATACAATGAGCAGTTCTTC.

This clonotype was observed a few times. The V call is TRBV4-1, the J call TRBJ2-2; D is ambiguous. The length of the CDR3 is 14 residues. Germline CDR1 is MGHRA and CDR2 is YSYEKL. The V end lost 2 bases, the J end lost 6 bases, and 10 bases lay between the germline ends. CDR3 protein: CASSQQDSPGELFF. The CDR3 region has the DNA TGCGCCAGCAGCCAACAAGATTCCCCCGGGGAGCTGTTTTTT.

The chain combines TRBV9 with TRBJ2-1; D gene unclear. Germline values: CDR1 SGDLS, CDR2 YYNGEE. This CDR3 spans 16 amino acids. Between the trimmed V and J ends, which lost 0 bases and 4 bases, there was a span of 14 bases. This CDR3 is CASSVEPTDLYNEQFF. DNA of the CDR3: TGTGCCAGCAGCGTAGAACCGACGGATTTATACAATGAGCAGTTCTTC.

In DNA, the CDR3 is TGTGCCAGCAGTTCTCACTCGGGACAAACCTACACTGAAGCTTTCTTT. The encoded protein is CASSSHSGQTYTEAFF. V is TRBV27 and J is TRBJ1-1, with TRBD1 as a possible D gene (6 bases). From germline, CDR1 is MNHEY and CDR2 SMNVEV (reference sequence). There are 16 residues in the CDR3. Deletions cut 4 bases from V and 3 bases from J, with 18 bases between.

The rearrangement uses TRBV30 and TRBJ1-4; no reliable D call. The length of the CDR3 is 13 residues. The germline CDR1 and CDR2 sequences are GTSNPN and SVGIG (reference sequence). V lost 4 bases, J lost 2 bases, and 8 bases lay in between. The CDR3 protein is CAWNFRTNEKLFF. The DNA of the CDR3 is TGTGCCTGGAATTTTCGGACTAATGAAAAACTGTTTTTT.

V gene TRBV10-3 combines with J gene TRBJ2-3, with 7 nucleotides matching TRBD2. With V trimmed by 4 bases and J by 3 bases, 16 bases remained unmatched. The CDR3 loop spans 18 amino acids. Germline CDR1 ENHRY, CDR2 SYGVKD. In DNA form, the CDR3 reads TGTGCCATCAGTGTGAACCGCCCGGGAGCGGGGCAAACAGATACGCAGTATTTT. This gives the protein CAISVNRPGAGQTDTQYF.

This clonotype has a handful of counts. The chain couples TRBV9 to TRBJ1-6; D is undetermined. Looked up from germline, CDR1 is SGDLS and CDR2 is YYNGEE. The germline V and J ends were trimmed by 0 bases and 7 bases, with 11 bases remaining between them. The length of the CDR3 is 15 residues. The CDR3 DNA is TGTGCCAGCAGCGTAGGGACGGGCGGAAATTCACCCCTCCACTTT. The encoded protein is CASSVGTGGNSPLHF.

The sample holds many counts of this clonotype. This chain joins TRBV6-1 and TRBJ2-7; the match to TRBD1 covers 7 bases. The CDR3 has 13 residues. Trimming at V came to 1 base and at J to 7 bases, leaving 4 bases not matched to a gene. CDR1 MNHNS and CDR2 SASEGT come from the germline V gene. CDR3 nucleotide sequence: TGTGCCAGCAGTGAAGTCCCCAGGGGGGAGCAGTACTTC. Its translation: CASSEVPRGEQYF.

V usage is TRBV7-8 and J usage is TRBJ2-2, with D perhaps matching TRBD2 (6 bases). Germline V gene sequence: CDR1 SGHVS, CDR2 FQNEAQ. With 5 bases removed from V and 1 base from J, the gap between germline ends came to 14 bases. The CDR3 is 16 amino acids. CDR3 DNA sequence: TGTGCCAGCAGCCTCACCCGGGGGAGGAACACCGGGGAGCTGTTTTTT. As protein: CASSLTRGRNTGELFF.

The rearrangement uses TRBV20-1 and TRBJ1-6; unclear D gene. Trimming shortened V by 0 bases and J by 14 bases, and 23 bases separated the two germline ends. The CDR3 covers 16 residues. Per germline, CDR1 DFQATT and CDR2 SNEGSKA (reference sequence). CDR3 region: CSARDRSAGPRFALHF. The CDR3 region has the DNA TGCAGTGCTAGAGATAGATCGGCAGGACCCCGTTTCGCCCTCCACTTT.

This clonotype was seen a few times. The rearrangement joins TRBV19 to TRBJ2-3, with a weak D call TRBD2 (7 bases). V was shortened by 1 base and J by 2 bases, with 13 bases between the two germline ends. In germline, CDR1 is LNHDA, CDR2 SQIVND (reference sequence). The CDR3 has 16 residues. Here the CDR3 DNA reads TGTGCCAGTAGTATAGGCTGGGCGGGGGCCACAGATACGCAGTATTTT. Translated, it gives CASSIGWAGATDTQYF.

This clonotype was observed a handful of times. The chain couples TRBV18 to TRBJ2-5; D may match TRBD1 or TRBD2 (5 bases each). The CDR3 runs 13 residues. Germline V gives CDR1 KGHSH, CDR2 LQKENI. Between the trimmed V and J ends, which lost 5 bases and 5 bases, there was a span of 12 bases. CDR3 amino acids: CASSRQGRETQYF. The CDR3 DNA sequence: TGTGCCAGCTCAAGGCAGGGACGTGAGACCCAGTACTTC.

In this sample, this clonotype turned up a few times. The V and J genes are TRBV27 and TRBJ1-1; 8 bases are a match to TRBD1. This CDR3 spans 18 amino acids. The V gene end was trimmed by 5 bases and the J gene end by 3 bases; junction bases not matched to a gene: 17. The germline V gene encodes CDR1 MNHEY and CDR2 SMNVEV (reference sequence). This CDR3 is CASSDSGRGLRIDTEAFF. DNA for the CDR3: TGTGCCAGCAGTGACTCAGGCAGGGGGCTCCGTATTGACACTGAAGCTTTCTTT.

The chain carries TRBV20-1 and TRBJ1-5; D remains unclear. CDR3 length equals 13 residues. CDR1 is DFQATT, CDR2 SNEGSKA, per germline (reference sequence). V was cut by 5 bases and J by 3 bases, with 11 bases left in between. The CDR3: CSALGSDNQPQHF. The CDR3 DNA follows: TGCAGTGCTCTCGGCTCTGACAATCAGCCCCAGCATTTT.

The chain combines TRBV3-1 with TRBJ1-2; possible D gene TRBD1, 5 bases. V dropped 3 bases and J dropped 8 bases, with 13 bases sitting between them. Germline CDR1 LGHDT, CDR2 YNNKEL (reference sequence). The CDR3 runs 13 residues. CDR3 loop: CASSQTSGYGYTF. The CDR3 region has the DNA TGTGCCAGCAGCCAGACGTCAGGGTACGGCTACACCTTC.

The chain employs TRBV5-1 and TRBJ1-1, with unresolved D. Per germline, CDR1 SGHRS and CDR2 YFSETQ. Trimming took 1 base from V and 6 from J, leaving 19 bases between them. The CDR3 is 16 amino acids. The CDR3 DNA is TGCGCCAGCAGCTTGTTGGCCGGAGGGTTGGAGGCTGAAGCTTTCTTT. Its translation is CASSLLAGGLEAEAFF.

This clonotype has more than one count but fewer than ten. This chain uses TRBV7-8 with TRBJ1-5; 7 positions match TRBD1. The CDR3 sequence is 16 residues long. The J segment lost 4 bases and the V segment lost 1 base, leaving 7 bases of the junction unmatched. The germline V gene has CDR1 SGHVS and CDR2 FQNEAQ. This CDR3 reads CASSLEDRAFNQPQHF. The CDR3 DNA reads TGTGCCAGCAGCTTAGAAGACAGGGCTTTTAATCAGCCCCAGCATTTT.

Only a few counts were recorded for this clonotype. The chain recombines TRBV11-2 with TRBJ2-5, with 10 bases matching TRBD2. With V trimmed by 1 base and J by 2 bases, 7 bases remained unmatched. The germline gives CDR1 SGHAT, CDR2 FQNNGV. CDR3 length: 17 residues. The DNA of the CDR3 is TGTGCCAGCAGCTTAGGGAGTAGCGGGGGGTCTCAAGAGACCCAGTACTTC. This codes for CASSLGSSGGSQETQYF.